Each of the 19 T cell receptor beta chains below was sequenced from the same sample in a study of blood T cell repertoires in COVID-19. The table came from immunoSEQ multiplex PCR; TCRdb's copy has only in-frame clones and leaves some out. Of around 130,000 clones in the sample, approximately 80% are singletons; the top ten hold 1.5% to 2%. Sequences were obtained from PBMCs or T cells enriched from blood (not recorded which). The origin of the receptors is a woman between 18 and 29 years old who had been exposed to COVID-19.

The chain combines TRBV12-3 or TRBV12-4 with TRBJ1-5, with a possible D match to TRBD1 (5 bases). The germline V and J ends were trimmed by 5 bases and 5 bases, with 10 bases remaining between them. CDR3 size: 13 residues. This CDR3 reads CASSNQGYQPQHF. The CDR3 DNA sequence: TGTGCCAGCAGTAATCAGGGTTATCAGCCCCAGCATTTT.

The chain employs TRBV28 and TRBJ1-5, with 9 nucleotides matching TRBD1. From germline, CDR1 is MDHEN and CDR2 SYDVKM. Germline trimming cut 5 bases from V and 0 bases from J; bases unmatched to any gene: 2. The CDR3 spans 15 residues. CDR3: CASSPTGGSNQPQHF. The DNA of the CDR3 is TGTGCCAGCAGTCCGACAGGGGGTAGCAATCAGCCCCAGCATTTT.

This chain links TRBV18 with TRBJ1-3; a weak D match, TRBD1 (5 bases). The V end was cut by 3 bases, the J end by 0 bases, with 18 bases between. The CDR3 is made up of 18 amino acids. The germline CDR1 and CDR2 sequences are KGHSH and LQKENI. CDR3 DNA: TGTGCCAGCTCACCGGTAGTACGGGACTCTAACTCTGGAAACACCATATATTTT. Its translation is CASSPVVRDSNSGNTIYF.

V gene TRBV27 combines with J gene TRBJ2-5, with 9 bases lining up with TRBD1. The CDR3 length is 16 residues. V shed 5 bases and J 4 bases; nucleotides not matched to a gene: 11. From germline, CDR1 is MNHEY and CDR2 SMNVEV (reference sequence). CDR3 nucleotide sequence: TGTGCCAGCAGTATCACCGGGACAGGGCTGATAGAGACCCAGTACTTC. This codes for CASSITGTGLIETQYF.

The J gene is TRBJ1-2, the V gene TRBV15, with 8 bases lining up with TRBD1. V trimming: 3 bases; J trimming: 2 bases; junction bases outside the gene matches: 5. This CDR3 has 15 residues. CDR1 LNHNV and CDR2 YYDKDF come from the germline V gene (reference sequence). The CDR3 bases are TGTGCCACCAGCAGCGCAGGGGGCCAAAACTATGGCTACACCTTC. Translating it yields CATSSAGGQNYGYTF.

The CDR3 reads CASSLTGPSRNTIYF. The CDR3 DNA is TGTGCCAGCAGCTTGACAGGGCCGTCTCGAAACACCATATATTTT. The chain is built from TRBV7-9 and TRBJ1-3, with 7 bases that match TRBD1. The CDR3 sequence is 15 residues long. Germline V gene data show CDR1 as SEHNR and CDR2 as FQNEAQ (reference sequence). Germline trimming cut 3 bases from V and 5 bases from J; bases unmatched to any gene: 7.

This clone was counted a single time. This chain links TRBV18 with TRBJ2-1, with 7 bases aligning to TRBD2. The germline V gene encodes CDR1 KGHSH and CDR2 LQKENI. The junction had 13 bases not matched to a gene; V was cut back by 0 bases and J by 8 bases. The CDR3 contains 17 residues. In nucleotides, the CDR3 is TGTGCCAGCTCACCACCCCCGGGTAGCAAGGGAGGGGATGAGCAGTTCTTC. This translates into CASSPPPGSKGGDEQFF.

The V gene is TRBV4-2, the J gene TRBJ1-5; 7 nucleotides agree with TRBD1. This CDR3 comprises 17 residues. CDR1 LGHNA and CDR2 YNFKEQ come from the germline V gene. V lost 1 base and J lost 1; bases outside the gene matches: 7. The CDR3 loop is CASSQASRGTSNQPQHF. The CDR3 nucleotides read TGTGCCAGCAGCCAAGCTAGCAGGGGGACAAGCAATCAGCCCCAGCATTTT.

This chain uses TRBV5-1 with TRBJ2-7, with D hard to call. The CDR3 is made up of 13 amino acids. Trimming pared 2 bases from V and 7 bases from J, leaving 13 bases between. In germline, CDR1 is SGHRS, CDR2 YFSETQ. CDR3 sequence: CASSLGQAQEQYF. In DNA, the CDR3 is TGCGCCAGCAGCTTAGGCCAGGCCCAGGAGCAGTACTTC.

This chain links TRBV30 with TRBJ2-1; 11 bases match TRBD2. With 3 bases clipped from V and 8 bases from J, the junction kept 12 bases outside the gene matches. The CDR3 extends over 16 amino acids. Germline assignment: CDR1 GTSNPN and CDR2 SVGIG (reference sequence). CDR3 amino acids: CAWRTPGLAVSDEQFF. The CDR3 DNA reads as TGTGCCTGGAGAACGCCGGGACTAGCGGTTTCGGATGAGCAGTTCTTC.

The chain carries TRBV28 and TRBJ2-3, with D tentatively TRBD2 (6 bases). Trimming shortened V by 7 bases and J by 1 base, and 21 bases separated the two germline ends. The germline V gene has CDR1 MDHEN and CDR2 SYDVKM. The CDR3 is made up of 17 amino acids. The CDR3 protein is CASTIPPGRRGTDTQYF. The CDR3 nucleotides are TGTGCCAGCACCATCCCCCCAGGGAGGAGGGGCACAGATACGCAGTATTTT.

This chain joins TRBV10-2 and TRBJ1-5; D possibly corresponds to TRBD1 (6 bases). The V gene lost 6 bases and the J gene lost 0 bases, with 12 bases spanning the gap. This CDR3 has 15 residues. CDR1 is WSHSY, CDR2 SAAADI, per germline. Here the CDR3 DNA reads TGCGCCAGCAGGGTAGGGGGATCTAGCAATCAGCCCCAGCATTTT. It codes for CASRVGGSSNQPQHF.

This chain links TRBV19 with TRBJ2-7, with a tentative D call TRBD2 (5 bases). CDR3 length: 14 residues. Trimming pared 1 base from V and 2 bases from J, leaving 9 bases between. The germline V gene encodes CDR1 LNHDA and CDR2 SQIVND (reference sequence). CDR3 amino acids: CASSIVPGAYEQYF. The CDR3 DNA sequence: TGTGCCAGTAGTATAGTTCCCGGGGCCTACGAGCAGTACTTC.

This CDR3 reads CASRPGQGFDTEAFF. In nucleotides, the CDR3 is TGTGCCAGCAGGCCGGGACAGGGGTTCGACACTGAAGCTTTCTTT. J is TRBJ1-1 and V is TRBV5-5, with TRBD1 matching 10 bases. The germline CDR1 and CDR2 sequences are SGHKS and YYEKEE (reference sequence). The ends lost 5 bases at V and 3 bases at J; junction bases unmatched: 7. This CDR3 is built from 15 residues. Combining the CDR3 with reference TRBV5-5 and TRBJ1-1 gives the whole variable domain DAGVTQSPTHLIKTRGQQVTLRCSPISGHKSVSWYQQVLGQGPQFIFQYYEKEERGRGNFPDRFSARQFPNYSSELNVNALLLGDSALYLCASRPGQGFDTEAFFGQGTRLTVV.

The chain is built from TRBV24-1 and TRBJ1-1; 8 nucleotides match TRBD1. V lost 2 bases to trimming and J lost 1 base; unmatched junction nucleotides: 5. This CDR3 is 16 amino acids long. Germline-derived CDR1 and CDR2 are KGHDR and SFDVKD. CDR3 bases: TGTGCCACCAGTGATTCAAGGACAGGGCCGAACACTGAAGCTTTCTTT. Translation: CATSDSRTGPNTEAFF.

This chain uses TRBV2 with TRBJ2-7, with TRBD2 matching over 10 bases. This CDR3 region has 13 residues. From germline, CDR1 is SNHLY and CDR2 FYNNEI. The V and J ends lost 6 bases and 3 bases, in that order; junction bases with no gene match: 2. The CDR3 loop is CASSGLADYEQYF. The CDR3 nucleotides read TGTGCCAGCAGCGGACTAGCGGACTACGAGCAGTACTTC.

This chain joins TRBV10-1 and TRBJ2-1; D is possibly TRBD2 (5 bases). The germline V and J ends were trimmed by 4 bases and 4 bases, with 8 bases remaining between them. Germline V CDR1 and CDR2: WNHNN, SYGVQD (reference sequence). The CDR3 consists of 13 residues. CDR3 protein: CASSAQRYNEQFF. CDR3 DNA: TGCGCCAGCAGTGCCCAGCGGTACAATGAGCAGTTCTTC.

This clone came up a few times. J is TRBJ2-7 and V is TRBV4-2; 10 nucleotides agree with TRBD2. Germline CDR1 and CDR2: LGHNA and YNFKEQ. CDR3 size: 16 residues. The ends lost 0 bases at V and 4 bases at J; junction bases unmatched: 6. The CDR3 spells CASSQDSSGSRYEQYF. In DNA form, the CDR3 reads TGTGCCAGCAGCCAAGATTCTAGCGGGAGCAGGTACGAGCAGTACTTC.

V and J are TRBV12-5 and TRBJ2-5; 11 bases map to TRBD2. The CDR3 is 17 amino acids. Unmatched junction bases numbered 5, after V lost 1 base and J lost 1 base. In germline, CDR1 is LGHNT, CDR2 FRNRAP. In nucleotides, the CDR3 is TGTGCTAGTGGTTTGGGGTTAGCGGGAGGGTTCCAAGAGACCCAGTACTTC. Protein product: CASGLGLAGGFQETQYF. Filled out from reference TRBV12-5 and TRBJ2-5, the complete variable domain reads DARVTQTPRHKVTEMGQEVTMRCQPILGHNTVFWYRQTMMQGLELLAYFRNRAPLDDSGMPKDRFSAEMPDATLATLKIQPSEPRDSAVYFCASGLGLAGGFQETQYFGPGTRLLVL.